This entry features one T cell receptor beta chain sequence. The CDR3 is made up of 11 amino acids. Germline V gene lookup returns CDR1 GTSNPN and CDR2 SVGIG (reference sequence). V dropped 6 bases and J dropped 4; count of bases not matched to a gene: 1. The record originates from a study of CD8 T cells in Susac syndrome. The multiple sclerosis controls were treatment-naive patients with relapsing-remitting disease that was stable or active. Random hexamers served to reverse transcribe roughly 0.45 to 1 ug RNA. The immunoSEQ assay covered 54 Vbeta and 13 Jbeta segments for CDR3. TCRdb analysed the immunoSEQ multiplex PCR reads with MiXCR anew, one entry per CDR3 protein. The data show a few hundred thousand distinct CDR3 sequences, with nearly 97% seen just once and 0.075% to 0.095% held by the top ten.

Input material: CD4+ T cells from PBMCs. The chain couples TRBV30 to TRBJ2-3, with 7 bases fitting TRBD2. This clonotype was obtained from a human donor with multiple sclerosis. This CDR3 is CACGRSDTQYF. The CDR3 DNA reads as TGTGCCTGCGGGAGGTCAGATACGCAGTATTTT.